One sample yielded the 29 T cell receptor beta chains listed below, sequenced in a study of response to subunit inactivated influenza vaccine. Each CDR3 protein is one row after TCRdb ran MiXCR on the RT-PCR reads. The sample has 290,000 or so distinct CDR3 sequences; about 20% are singletons. Specimen: PBMCs from blood, collected approximately 22 months after vaccination. These receptors all come from a man between 50 and 69 years old who received an inactivated influenza vaccine.

The V gene is TRBV10-3, the J gene TRBJ2-3; no clear D gene. V lost 4 bases and J lost 2, with 4 bases in between. Per germline, CDR1 ENHRY and CDR2 SYGVKD. The CDR3 length is 12 residues. CDR3 DNA: TGTGCCATCAGTGCCTACACAGATACGCAGTATTTT. Amino acid sequence: CAISAYTDTQYF.

This clonotype was detected many times. The V and J genes are TRBV7-9 and TRBJ1-1; possible D gene TRBD1, 6 bases. The CDR3 has 15 amino acids. CDR1 and CDR2 (germline): SEHNR, FQNEAQ (reference sequence). The ends were cut back, 5 bases at V and 0 bases at J, with 13 bases in the middle. The CDR3 DNA is TGTGCCAGCAGCCCCTGGGAGGGGGTGAACACTGAAGCTTTCTTT. Translation gives CASSPWEGVNTEAFF.

The chain is built from TRBV28 and TRBJ1-5, with D maybe TRBD1 (5 bases). CDR3 length: 13 residues. Per germline, CDR1 MDHEN and CDR2 SYDVKM. Deletions cut 3 bases from V and 6 bases from J, with 9 bases between. The CDR3 protein is CASSLGVAQPQHF. As DNA, the CDR3 is TGTGCCAGCAGTTTGGGGGTGGCTCAGCCCCAGCATTTT.

This clonotype was counted between two and nine times. The J gene is TRBJ1-1, the V gene TRBV29-1; 8 positions match TRBD1. Germline values: CDR1 SQVTM, CDR2 ANQGSEA. This CDR3 comprises 13 residues. The CDR3 here is CSAWDRLDTEAFF. Written as DNA, the CDR3 is TGCAGTGCCTGGGACAGGCTTGACACTGAAGCTTTCTTT.

The chain joins TRBV4-1 to TRBJ2-4, with D perhaps matching TRBD1 (5 bases). Germline V gene lookup returns CDR1 MGHRA and CDR2 YSYEKL. Trimming shortened V by 1 base and J by 0 bases, and 16 bases separated the two germline ends. CDR3 length: 18 amino acids. CDR3 nucleotide sequence: TGCGCCAGCAGCCAAGGATTTTTGGCAGGGAAAGCCAAAAACATTCAGTACTTC. Encoded protein: CASSQGFLAGKAKNIQYF.

A few counts support this clonotype. The chain combines TRBV19 with TRBJ1-2; D gene ambiguous. The CDR3 sequence is 13 residues long. The germline V gene has CDR1 LNHDA and CDR2 SQIVND (reference sequence). V dropped 5 bases and J dropped 9 bases, with 16 bases sitting between them. In DNA form, the CDR3 reads TGTGCCAGTAGTCTGGGCGGCGCCGTAAGCTACACCTTC. Translating gives CASSLGGAVSYTF.

This clonotype was picked up a small number of times. V and J are TRBV7-9 and TRBJ2-5; weak D call: TRBD1 (6 bases). Germline CDR1 is SEHNR and CDR2 is FQNEAQ (reference sequence). CDR3 length: 13 amino acids. V lost 4 bases to trimming and J lost 2 bases, with 8 bases between them. The CDR3 is CASSWDIQETQYF. In nucleotides, the CDR3 is TGTGCCAGCAGCTGGGACATTCAAGAGACCCAGTACTTC.

The J gene is TRBJ2-1, the V gene TRBV20-1; D not resolved. Germline V gene sequence: CDR1 DFQATT, CDR2 SNEGSKA (reference sequence). The CDR3 contains 15 residues. V shed 0 bases and J shed 8 bases, with 17 bases lying between them. Here the CDR3 DNA reads TGCAGTGCTAGAGATGTTCAAGTGAGCGTCCATGAGCAGTTCTTC. It specifies CSARDVQVSVHEQFF.

The genes are TRBV20-1 and TRBJ1-6; a weak D match, TRBD1 (5 bases). Trimming stripped 4 bases from V and 2 bases from J, with 6 bases between. CDR3 size: 13 residues. The germline V gene encodes CDR1 DFQATT and CDR2 SNEGSKA (reference sequence). CDR3 DNA: TGCAGTGCTATGGGGGCCTATAATTCACCCCTCCACTTT. This gives the protein CSAMGAYNSPLHF.

The chain employs TRBV20-1 and TRBJ2-7, with D perhaps matching TRBD1 (6 bases). V was clipped by 1 base and J by 4 bases, with 8 bases between them. Germline CDR1 DFQATT, CDR2 SNEGSKA (reference sequence). This CDR3 contains 12 residues. CDR3 DNA: TGCAGTGCTAGAGTAGGACAGTACGAGCAGTACTTC. It translates to CSARVGQYEQYF.

The CDR3: CASSQVEDSYEQYF. CDR3 nucleotides: TGCGCCAGCAGCCAAGTGGAGGATTCCTACGAGCAGTACTTC. The chain recombines TRBV4-3 with TRBJ2-7; perhaps TRBD2 as D (5 bases). CDR3 length: 14 amino acids. The germline V gene encodes CDR1 LGHNA and CDR2 YSLEER. Trimming left V 1 base short and J 1 base short, with 8 bases between.

In this sample, this clonotype turned up a few times. At one end, the junction sequence differs from germline, possibly due to a read error. The chain couples TRBV2 to TRBJ2-5; D is undetermined. The CDR3 covers 11 residues. Germline V CDR1 and CDR2: SNHLY, FYNNEI. The CDR3 coding sequence is TGTGCGAGCACCGTGGAAGAGACCCAGTACTTC. Encoded protein: CASTVEETQYF.

This clonotype was found many times. The V gene is TRBV7-9, the J gene TRBJ1-1; D gene uncertain. Germline V gene sequence: CDR1 SEHNR, CDR2 FQNEAQ (reference sequence). Trimming stripped 3 bases from V and 5 bases from J, with 7 bases between. CDR3 size: 12 residues. The CDR3 nucleotides read TGTGCCAGCAGCTTCGAGGGAACTGAAGCTTTCTTT. Encoded protein: CASSFEGTEAFF.

This clonotype came up once. The gene calls are TRBV2 and TRBJ1-3, with TRBD1 matching 7 bases. The germline V gene has CDR1 SNHLY and CDR2 FYNNEI. The V gene end was trimmed by 5 bases and the J gene end by 1 base; junction bases not matched to a gene: 8. The CDR3 is 16 amino acids. CDR3 DNA sequence: TGTGCCAGCAGTCAATACCCGACAGGGTCTGGAAACACCATATATTTT. It is translated as CASSQYPTGSGNTIYF.

This clonotype has more than one count but fewer than ten. J is TRBJ1-1 and V is TRBV11-2; 7 bases agree with TRBD1. CDR1 is SGHAT and CDR2 is FQNNGV in the germline V gene. J gave up 5 bases and V 5 bases, and 20 bases lay outside the gene matches. The length of the CDR3 is 18 residues. CDR3 DNA: TGTGCCAGCAGCGAAGCCCGAGGACAGGCCTGGGCTCGAACTGAAGCTTTCTTT. It encodes CASSEARGQAWARTEAFF.

This clonotype was detected only a few times. J is TRBJ1-6 and V is TRBV12-3 or TRBV12-4; D unresolved. The CDR3 is 14 amino acids. With 0 bases removed from V and 7 bases from J, the gap between germline ends came to 7 bases. The CDR3 protein is CASSLAHGNSPLHF. DNA of the CDR3: TGTGCCAGCAGTTTAGCGCACGGGAATTCACCCCTCCACTTT.

The V and J genes are TRBV20-1 and TRBJ2-7, with D tentatively TRBD1 (6 bases). The germline V and J ends were trimmed by 1 base and 3 bases, with 10 bases remaining between them. CDR1 is DFQATT and CDR2 is SNEGSKA in the germline V gene (reference sequence). CDR3 length equals 13 residues. This CDR3 reads CSARVLQGYEQYF. Here the CDR3 DNA reads TGCAGTGCTAGAGTGTTACAGGGCTACGAGCAGTACTTC.

The sample holds many counts of this clonotype. The V call is TRBV4-3, the J call TRBJ1-2; weak D call: TRBD1 (6 bases). Trimming left V 4 bases short and J 2 bases short, with 14 bases between. The CDR3 has 15 residues. Looked up from germline, CDR1 is LGHNA and CDR2 is YSLEER. CDR3 region: CASSLSTGPNYGYTF. Written as DNA, the CDR3 is TGCGCCAGCAGCCTTTCGACAGGACCGAACTATGGCTACACCTTC.

This clonotype has more than one count but fewer than ten. The germline gene is not matched at one end of the junction; a read error may be the cause. The rearrangement links TRBV6-2 or TRBV6-3 to TRBJ2-3; unclear D gene. Germline V gene sequence: CDR1 MNHEY, CDR2 SVGEGT. CDR3 size: 11 residues. CDR3: CASSDSRLQYF. The CDR3 nucleotides read TGTGCCAGCAGTGACTCCCGATTGCAGTATTTT.

As to this clonotype: Being one base from a much bigger clone, this may be a read error. The conserved phenylalanine or tryptophan is not found at the CDR3 terminus, so this likely reflects a read error. This chain connects TRBV5-1 to TRBJ1-4, with D hard to call. The V gene lost 5 bases and the J gene lost 7 bases, with 9 bases spanning the gap. The CDR3 covers 12 residues. In germline, CDR1 is SGHRS, CDR2 YFSETQ. As DNA, the CDR3 is TGCGCCAGCAGGAGATGGGGTGAAAAACTGTTTTGT. Translation gives CASRRWGEKLFC.

The table lists this clonotype with a few counts. CDR3 DNA: TGTGCCAGCAGTTACTCCGGACAGGGGGAAGTTGGCTACACCTTC. Its translation: CASSYSGQGEVGYTF. The rearrangement uses TRBV6-2 or TRBV6-3 and TRBJ1-2, with 10 positions matching TRBD1. Germline CDR1 and CDR2: MNHEY and SVGEGT. This CDR3 spans 15 amino acids. Losses at the gene ends were 0 bases for V and 7 bases for J; bases not matched to a gene: 5.

Only a few counts were recorded for this clonotype. CDR3 amino acids: CSANRGGNTDTQYF. The CDR3 DNA reads TGCAGTGCTAACAGAGGGGGCAACACAGATACGCAGTATTTT. The J gene is TRBJ2-3, the V gene TRBV20-1; 7 nucleotides agree with TRBD1. J gave up 2 bases and V 4 bases, and 6 bases lay outside the gene matches. The length of the CDR3 is 14 residues. Germline V CDR1 and CDR2: DFQATT, SNEGSKA (reference sequence).

The chain recombines TRBV6-2 or TRBV6-3 with TRBJ1-1; no definite D call. CDR1 is MNHEY, CDR2 SVGEGT, per germline. The V end lost 8 bases, the J end lost 1 base, and 11 bases lay between the germline ends. The CDR3 is made up of 13 amino acids. For the CDR3, the DNA is TGTGCCAGCGTCAACTCGGGGAACACTGAAGCTTTCTTT. Protein: CASVNSGNTEAFF.

The gene calls are TRBV20-1 and TRBJ2-3, with a tentative D call TRBD2 (7 bases). The CDR3 has 15 amino acids. The germline V gene encodes CDR1 DFQATT and CDR2 SNEGSKA (reference sequence). Trimming left V 3 bases short and J 1 base short, with 14 bases between. CDR3 residues: CSARGGGRRTDTQYF. The CDR3 DNA follows: TGCAGTGCTAGGGGGGGCGGGAGACGCACAGATACGCAGTATTTT.

This clonotype was counted between two and nine times. This chain links TRBV12-3 or TRBV12-4 with TRBJ2-7; D might be TRBD2 (5 bases). The V end was cut by 3 bases, the J end by 3 bases, with 6 bases between. This CDR3 spans 12 amino acids. The CDR3 DNA reads as TGTGCCAGCAGTTTCGGGAACTACGAGCAGTACTTC. This encodes CASSFGNYEQYF.

The chain combines TRBV20-1 with TRBJ1-2; D is undetermined. Germline lookup yields CDR1 DFQATT and CDR2 SNEGSKA (reference sequence). Between the trimmed V and J ends, which lost 6 bases and 8 bases, there was a span of 19 bases. The CDR3 has 13 residues. CDR3 coding DNA: TGCAGTGCACCCTTCGGGGTTTTGCTCGGCTACACCTTC. As protein: CSAPFGVLLGYTF.

The chain combines TRBV25-1 with TRBJ1-2; D is possibly TRBD1 (5 bases). The V end lost 3 bases, the J end lost 7 bases, and 12 bases lay between the germline ends. This CDR3 is 13 amino acids long. Germline loops: CDR1 MGHDK, CDR2 SYGVNS. The DNA of the CDR3 is TGTGCCAGCAGTGATGTATTAGGGGTTGGCTACACCTTC. Translated: CASSDVLGVGYTF.

The rearrangement uses TRBV29-1 and TRBJ2-7; maybe TRBD2 (5 bases). The germline CDR1 and CDR2 sequences are SQVTM and ANQGSEA. Trimming pared 4 bases from V and 6 bases from J, leaving 10 bases between. The CDR3 spans 11 residues. DNA for the CDR3: TGCAGCGTTGGAGAAGAGGGCGAGCAGTACTTC. This gives the protein CSVGEEGEQYF.

The J gene is TRBJ2-1, the V gene TRBV5-1; possibly TRBD2 for D (5 bases). Germline lookup yields CDR1 SGHRS and CDR2 YFSETQ. V lost 4 bases to trimming and J lost 1 base, with 15 bases between them. The CDR3 is 16 residues long. CDR3 nucleotides: TGCGCCAGCAGCGACGGACTCGATCCTTCCTACAATGAGCAGTTCTTC. It codes for CASSDGLDPSYNEQFF.